This T cell receptor beta chain was sequenced in a study of blood T cell repertoires in COVID-19. Libraries were prepared by immunoSEQ multiplex PCR; TCRdb keeps only in-frame clonotypes and omits some of them. The sample holds some 240,000 clones, around 84% seen once. Germline V gene data show CDR1 as SGHTS and CDR2 as YDEGEE. The CDR3 length is 12 residues. The V and J ends lost 2 bases and 4 bases respectively, with 6 bases between them. The sample was PBMCs or T cells enriched from blood (not recorded which). The rearrangement joins TRBV5-8 to TRBJ1-2; the D is unclear. This TCR came from a man aged 30-40 years with acute COVID-19. CDR3 nucleotide sequence: TGTGCCAGCAGCTTCAGTATCTATGGCTACACCTTC. It translates to CASSFSIYGYTF.